This T cell receptor beta chain was sequenced for a study of T cell repertoires in cytomegalovirus infection. Study-wide background: Signatures in public TCR beta sequences pointed to both CMV infection and matching HLA type.

TCRdb processed the reads anew with MiXCR; each CDR3 protein has one entry. Counted here are approximately 750,000 distinct CDR3 sequences, 35% occurring once; the ten biggest clones make up under 3%. Study-wide results and caveats: Ex vivo, HLA-C-restricted CMV-specific TCR beta clonotypes prevailed over the rest of the response. Identification of carriers of CMV plus the relevant HLA was performed using cumulative public TCR beta family frequency.

This clonotype was seen at least ten times. The target antigen is unknown. The CDR3 has 17 residues. Germline CDR1 is MDHEN and CDR2 is SYDVKM. Deletions cut 2 bases from V and 0 bases from J, with 14 bases between. The J gene is TRBJ1-3, the V gene TRBV28; possibly TRBD1 for D (5 bases). The TCR comes from a human donor in good health (CMV status not recorded). Some clones in this sample may be carry-over from other donors' samples. The sample was PBMCs. CDR3 DNA sequence: TGTGCCAGCAGTTTAGGGGACGGGACCTACTCTGGAAACACCATATATTTT. Its protein product is CASSLGDGTYSGNTIYF.